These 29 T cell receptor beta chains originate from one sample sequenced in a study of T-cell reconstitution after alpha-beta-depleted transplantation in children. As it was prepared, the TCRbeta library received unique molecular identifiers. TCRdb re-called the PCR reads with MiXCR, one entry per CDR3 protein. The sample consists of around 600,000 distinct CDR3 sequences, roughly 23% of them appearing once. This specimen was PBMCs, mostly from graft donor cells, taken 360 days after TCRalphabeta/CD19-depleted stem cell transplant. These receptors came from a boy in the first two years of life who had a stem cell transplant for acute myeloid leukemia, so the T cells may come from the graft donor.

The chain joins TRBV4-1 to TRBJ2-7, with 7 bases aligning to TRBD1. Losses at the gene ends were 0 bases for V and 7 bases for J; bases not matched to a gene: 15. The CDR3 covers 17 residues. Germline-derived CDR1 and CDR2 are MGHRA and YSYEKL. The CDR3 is CASSQDFRRGIWEEQYF. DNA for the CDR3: TGCGCCAGCAGCCAAGATTTTCGCAGGGGGATTTGGGAAGAGCAGTACTTC.

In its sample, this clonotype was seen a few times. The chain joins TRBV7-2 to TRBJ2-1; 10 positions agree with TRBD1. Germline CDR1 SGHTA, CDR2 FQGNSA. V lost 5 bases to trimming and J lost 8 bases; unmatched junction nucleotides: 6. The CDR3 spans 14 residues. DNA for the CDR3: TGTGCCAGCAGCACCCAGACAGGGGGCCATGAGCAGTTCTTC. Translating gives CASSTQTGGHEQFF.

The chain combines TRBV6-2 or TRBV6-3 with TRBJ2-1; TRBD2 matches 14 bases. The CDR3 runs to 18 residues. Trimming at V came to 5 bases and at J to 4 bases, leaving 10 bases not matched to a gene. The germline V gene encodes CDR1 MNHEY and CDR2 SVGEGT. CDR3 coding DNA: TGTGCCAGCAGTCGTCTTAGGACTAGCGGGGGGATTTACAATGAGCAGTTCTTC. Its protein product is CASSRLRTSGGIYNEQFF.

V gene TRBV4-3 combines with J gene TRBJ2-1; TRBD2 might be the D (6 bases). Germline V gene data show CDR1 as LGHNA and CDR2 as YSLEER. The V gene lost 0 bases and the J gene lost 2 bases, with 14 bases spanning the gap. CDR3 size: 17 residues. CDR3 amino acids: CASSQDVSREAYNEQFF. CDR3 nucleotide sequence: TGCGCCAGCAGCCAAGATGTAAGCAGGGAGGCCTACAATGAGCAGTTCTTC.

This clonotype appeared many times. CDR3 nucleotides: TGTGCCAGCAGGGAGTATTGGAAGCAGCCCCAGCATTTT. This codes for CASREYWKQPQHF. The J gene is TRBJ1-5, the V gene TRBV6-1; no firm D call. The CDR3 spans 13 residues. The germline CDR1 and CDR2 sequences are MNHNS and SASEGT. Between the trimmed V and J ends, which lost 6 bases and 7 bases, there was a span of 13 bases.

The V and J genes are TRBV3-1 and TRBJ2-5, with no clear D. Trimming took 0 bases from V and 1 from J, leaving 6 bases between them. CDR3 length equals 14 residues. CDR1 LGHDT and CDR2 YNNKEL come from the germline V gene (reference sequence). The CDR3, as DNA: TGTGCCAGCAGCCAAGATAGGGCCCAAGAGACCCAGTACTTC. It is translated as CASSQDRAQETQYF.

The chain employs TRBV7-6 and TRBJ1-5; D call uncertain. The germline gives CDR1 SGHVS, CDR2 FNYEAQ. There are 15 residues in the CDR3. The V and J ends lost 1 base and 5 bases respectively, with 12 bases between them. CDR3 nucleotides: TGTGCCAGCAGCTTAGATGTGGGTCCTTATCAGCCCCAGCATTTT. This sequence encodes CASSLDVGPYQPQHF.

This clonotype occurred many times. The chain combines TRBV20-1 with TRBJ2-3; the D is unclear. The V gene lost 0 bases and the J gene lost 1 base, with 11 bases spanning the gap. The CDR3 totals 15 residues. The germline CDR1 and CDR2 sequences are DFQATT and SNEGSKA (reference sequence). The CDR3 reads CSARDMVRGTDTQYF. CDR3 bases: TGCAGTGCTAGAGATATGGTGCGCGGCACAGATACGCAGTATTTT.

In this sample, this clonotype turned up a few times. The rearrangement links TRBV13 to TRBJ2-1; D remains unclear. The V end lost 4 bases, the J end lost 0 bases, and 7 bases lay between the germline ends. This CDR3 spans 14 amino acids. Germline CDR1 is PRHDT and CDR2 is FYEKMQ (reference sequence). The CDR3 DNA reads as TGTGCCAGCAGCTACCGTAGCTCCTACAATGAGCAGTTCTTC. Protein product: CASSYRSSYNEQFF.

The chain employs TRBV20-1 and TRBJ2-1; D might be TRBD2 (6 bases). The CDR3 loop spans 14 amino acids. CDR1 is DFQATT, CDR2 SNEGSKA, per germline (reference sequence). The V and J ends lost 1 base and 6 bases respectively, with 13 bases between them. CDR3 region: CSARVAGRGNEQFF. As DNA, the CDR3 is TGCAGTGCTAGAGTTGCGGGACGAGGCAATGAGCAGTTCTTC.

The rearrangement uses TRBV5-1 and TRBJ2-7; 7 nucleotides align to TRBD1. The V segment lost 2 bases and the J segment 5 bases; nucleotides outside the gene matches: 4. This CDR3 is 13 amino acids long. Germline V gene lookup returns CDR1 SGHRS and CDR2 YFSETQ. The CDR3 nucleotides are TGCGCCAGCAGCTTAGGGACAGTCCACGAGCAGTACTTC. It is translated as CASSLGTVHEQYF.

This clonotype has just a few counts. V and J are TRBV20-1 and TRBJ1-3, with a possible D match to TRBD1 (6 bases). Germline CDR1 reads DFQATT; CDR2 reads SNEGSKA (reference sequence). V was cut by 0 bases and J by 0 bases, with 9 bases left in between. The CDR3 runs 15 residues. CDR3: CSAREQQGSGNTIYF. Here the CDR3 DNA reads TGCAGTGCTAGAGAACAACAGGGCTCTGGAAACACCATATATTTT.

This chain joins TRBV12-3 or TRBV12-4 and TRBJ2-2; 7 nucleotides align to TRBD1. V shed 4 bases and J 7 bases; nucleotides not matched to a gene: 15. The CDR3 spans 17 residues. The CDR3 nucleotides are TGTGCCAGCAGTTCATTGACCGCTAAATCAGGGGGCGGGGAGCTGTTTTTT. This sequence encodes CASSSLTAKSGGGELFF.

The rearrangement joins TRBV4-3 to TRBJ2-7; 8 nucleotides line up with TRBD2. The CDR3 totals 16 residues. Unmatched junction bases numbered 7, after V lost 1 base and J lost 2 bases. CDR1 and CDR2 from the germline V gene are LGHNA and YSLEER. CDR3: CASSQGHQRGTYEQYF. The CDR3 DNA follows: TGCGCCAGCAGCCAAGGGCACCAGCGGGGGACCTACGAGCAGTACTTC.

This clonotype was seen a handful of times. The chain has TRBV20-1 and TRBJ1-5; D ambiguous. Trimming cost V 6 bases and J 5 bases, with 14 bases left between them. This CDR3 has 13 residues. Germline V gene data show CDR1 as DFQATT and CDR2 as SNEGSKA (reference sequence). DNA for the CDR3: TGCAGTGCCTCAGGATCGGCAGATCAGCCCCAGCATTTT. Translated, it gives CSASGSADQPQHF.

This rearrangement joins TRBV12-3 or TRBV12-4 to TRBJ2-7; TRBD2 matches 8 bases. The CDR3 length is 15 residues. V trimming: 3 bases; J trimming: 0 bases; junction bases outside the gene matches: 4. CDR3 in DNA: TGTGCCAGCAGTTTTGGCGGGGGGCCCTCCTACGAGCAGTACGTC. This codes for CASSFGGGPSYEQYV.

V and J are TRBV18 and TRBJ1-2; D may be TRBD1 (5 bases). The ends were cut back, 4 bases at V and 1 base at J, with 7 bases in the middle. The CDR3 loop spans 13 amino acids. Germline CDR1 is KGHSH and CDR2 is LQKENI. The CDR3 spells CASSQGLNYGYTF. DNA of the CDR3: TGTGCCAGCTCACAGGGACTTAACTATGGCTACACCTTC.

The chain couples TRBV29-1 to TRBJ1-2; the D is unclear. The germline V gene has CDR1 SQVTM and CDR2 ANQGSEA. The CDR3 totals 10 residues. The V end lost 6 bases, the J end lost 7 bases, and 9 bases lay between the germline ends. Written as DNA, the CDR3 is TGCAGCGTCGATGAGGGTGGCTACACCTTC. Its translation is CSVDEGGYTF.

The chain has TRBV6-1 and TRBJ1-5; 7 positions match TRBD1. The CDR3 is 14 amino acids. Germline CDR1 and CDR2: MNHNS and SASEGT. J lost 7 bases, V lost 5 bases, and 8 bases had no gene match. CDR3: CASSPRQGRQPQHF. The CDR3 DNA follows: TGTGCCAGCAGTCCACGACAGGGACGACAGCCCCAGCATTTT.

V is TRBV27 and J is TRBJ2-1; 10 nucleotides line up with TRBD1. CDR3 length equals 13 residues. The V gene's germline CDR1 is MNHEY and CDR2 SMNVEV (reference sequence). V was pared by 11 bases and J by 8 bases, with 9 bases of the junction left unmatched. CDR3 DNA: TGTGCCTGCACATGGACAGGGGGTCATGAGCAGTTCTTC. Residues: CACTWTGGHEQFF.

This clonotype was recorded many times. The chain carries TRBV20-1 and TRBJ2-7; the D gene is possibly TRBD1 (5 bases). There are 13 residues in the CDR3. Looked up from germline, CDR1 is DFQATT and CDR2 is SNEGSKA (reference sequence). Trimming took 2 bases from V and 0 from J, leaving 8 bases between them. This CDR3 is CSARHRSSYEQYF. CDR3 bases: TGCAGTGCTAGACACAGGAGCTCCTACGAGCAGTACTTC.

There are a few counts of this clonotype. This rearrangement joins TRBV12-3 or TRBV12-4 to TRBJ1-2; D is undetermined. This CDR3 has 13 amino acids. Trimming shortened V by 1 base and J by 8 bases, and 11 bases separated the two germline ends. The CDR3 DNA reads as TGTGCCAGCAGTTTAGATCTGGATCAGGGCTACACCTTC. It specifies CASSLDLDQGYTF.

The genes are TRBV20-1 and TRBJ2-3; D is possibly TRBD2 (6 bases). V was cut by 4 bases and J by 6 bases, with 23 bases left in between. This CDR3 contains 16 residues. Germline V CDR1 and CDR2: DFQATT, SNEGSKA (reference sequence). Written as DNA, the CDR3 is TGCAGTGCTACCAGGAGACCTAGCGCGTCGGGCGATACGCAGTATTTT. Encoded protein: CSATRRPSASGDTQYF.

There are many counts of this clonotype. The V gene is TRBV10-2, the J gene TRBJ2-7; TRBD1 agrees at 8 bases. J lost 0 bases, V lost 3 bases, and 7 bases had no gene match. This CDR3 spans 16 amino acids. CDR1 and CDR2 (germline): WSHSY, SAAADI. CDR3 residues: CASSEPGTGISYEQYF. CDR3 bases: TGCGCCAGCAGTGAACCCGGGACAGGTATCTCCTACGAGCAGTACTTC.

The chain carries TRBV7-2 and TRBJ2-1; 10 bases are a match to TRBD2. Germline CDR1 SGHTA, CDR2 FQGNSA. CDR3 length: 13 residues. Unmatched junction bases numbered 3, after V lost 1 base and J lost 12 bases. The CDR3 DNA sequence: TGTGCCAGCAGCTTAGAGTCTAGCGGGGGGCAGTTCTTC. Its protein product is CASSLESSGGQFF.

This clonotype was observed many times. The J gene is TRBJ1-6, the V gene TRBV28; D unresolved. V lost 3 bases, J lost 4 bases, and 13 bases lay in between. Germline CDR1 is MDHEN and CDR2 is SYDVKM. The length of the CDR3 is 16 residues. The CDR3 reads CASSFWKERYNSPLHF. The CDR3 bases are TGTGCCAGCAGTTTTTGGAAGGAGAGATATAATTCACCCCTCCACTTT. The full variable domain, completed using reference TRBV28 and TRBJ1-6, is DVKVTQSSRYLVKRTGEKVFLECVQDMDHENMFWYRQDPGLGLRLIYFSYDVKMKEKGDIPEGYSVSREKKERFSLILESASTNQTSMYLCASSFWKERYNSPLHFGNGTRLTVT.

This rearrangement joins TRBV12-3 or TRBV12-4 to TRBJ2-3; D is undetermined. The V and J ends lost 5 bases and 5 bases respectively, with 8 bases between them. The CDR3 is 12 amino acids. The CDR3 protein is CASSRRIDTQYF. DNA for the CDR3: TGTGCCAGCAGTAGACGTATAGATACGCAGTATTTT.

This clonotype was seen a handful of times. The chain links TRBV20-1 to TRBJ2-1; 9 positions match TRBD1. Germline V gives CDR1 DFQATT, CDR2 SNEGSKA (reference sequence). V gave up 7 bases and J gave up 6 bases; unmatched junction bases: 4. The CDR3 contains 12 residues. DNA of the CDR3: TGCAGTGGGGGACAGGGTGCCAATGAGCAGTTCTTC. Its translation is CSGGQGANEQFF.

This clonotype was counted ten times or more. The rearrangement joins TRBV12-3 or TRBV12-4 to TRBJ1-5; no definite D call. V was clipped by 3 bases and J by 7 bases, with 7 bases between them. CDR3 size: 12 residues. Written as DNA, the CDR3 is TGTGCCAGCAGTTTTGTTCCCCAGCCCCAGCATTTT. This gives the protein CASSFVPQPQHF.